Below, one TCR beta chain is given with its context. Its target is unknown. The CDR3 is 17 amino acids. The V gene lost 4 bases and the J gene lost 0 bases, with 15 bases spanning the gap. Germline V gives CDR1 KGHSH, CDR2 LQKENI. TCRdb keeps only in-frame clones here, not all; method: immunoSEQ multiplex PCR. Found here are approximately 89,000 clones, roughly 88% of them singletons; the top ten hold roughly 2.8%. This sample was included in a study of T cell responses to AZD1222 COVID-19 vaccine. Whole-study results and caveats: Samples come after the peak T cell response, not at day 14. It should be noted that donors were predominantly white British and more often female, and clonal diversity was possibly underestimated. Dominant at 160-218 and 743-854, vaccine-associated CD4 TCRs also spanned spike.

The receptor comes from an adult in good health. The sample consisted of peripheral blood, taken on day 0 of AZD1222 vaccination. The chain joins TRBV18 to TRBJ1-4, with a possible D match to TRBD1 (6 bases). The DNA for the CDR3 is TGTGCCAGCTCACGCGGACAGCAGATATCAACTAATGAAAAACTGTTTTTT. It encodes CASSRGQQISTNEKLFF.